This entry concerns a single T cell receptor beta chain. What this receptor recognizes is not known. Germline is not matched at one junction end, which may reflect a read error. Blood samples were collected up to 4 times in the first month after transplant and then at least monthly when available. This sample stems from a study of graft-versus-host responses after intestinal transplantation (dated by TCRdb to the early 2020s). In terms of the full investigation: Recipients received multivisceral, liver-intestinal, or isolated intestinal transplants. After intestinal transplantation, graft-versus-host and host-versus-graft alloreactive T cell clones in the graft, circulation and bone marrow were tracked using bulk TCR-beta CDR3 sequencing. Samples from three later patients were sequenced in-house on an Illumina MiSeq with MiXCR processing rather than by the commercial service. Anti-thymocyte globulin induction was given to all recipients, followed by maintenance tacrolimus and steroids for 2 to 3 years. A peak of at least 4% donor T cells among recipient peripheral blood mononuclear cells was the definition used for donor T cell macrochimerism. Alloreactive clones were identified by sequencing pre-transplant mixed lymphocyte reaction products and comparing these products with unstimulated pre-transplant donor and recipient T cells. The cohort enrolled approximately 24 intestinal transplant recipients including one retransplant, and 3 patients lacking pretransplant specimens were excluded.

Library prep was done by the immunoSEQ multiplex PCR assay. High-throughput TCR-beta CDR3 sequencing of genomic DNA from most patients was performed by Adaptive Biotechnologies. The study's processing was this. Adaptive's ImmunoSEQ software was the source of the TCR sequencing data for fewer than 20 patients, while three other patients were processed with MiXCR and VDJtools. CDR3 nucleotide sequences shared between donor and recipient were removed because the origin of such sequences could not be assigned. Alloreactive clones required at least 2-fold expansion over unstimulated cells and minimum CFSE-low frequency of 0.002% (template counts) or 0.001% (read counts). Clones detected in sequenced pre-transplant spleen, lymph node, or MLR CFSE-low populations of the donor or recipient were defined as mappable. The cumulative frequency of alloreactive clones was calculated as a percentage of all sequences, weighted by copy number. In TCRdb, the immuneACCESS table is reduced to in-frame sequences with V and J assigned. These tables do not hold every clone; where another copy was compared, an unresolved V gene accounts for under half, and the others remain unexplained. That table furnishes V, J and clone size, whereas the DNA furnished D and trimming. In all, the sample holds fewer than 25,000 clones, and 80% to 90% of those were seen once. About 0.89% of the sample goes to the ten largest clones.

What the work shows at the level of the full study, not this receptor alone: The relatively low number and heterogeneity of intestinal transplant patients limited the conclusions. In patients with donor T cell macrochimerism, the allografts had high GvH to HvG T cell clonal ratios. GvH clones were found in recipient bone marrow, and some of the GvH clones appeared earlier in ileal mucosa or blood, which is consistent with an intestinal mucosal origin. Peak levels of circulating GvH clones were associated with declines in HvG clones early after transplant.

This receptor was taken from a human patient who received an intestinal transplant, so some T cells may come from the graft donor. The sequencing here drew on PBMCs, taken 463 days after intestinal transplant.

The CDR3 sequence is CASSLGLGGSYNEQFF. The nucleotide sequence is TGTGCTAGCAGCTTAGGCCTCGGGGGGTCCTACAATGAGCAGTTCTTC. Recombination joined TRBV7-7 with TRBJ2-1; the central 7 bases match TRBD2. CDR1 is given as SSHAT and CDR2 as FNYEAQ, both from the germline V gene (reference sequence). From cysteine to phenylalanine, the CDR3 is 16 amino acids long. Of all the DNA, just the CDR3 is kept, 48 bases in frame from base 1.